This T cell receptor (beta chain) was obtained from a study of blood T cell repertoires in COVID-19. As for the study in general: Sources were T cells, B-cell-depleted T cells, or PBMCs; the material itself was cDNA or gDNA.

Germline V gene sequence: CDR1 SGHRS, CDR2 YFSETQ. The CDR3 consists of 14 residues. The ends were cut back, 2 bases at V and 1 base at J, with 9 bases in the middle. The table came from immunoSEQ multiplex PCR; TCRdb's copy has only in-frame clones and leaves some out. The sample yields about 220,000 clones, 70% to 85% seen once. This clonotype was sampled from a man between 40 and 49 years old who had recovered from COVID-19. The gene calls are TRBV5-1 and TRBJ1-2; tentative D call: TRBD1 (5 bases). Source material: PBMCs or T cells enriched from blood (not recorded which). The CDR3 here is CASSFPGLNYGYTF. As DNA, the CDR3 is TGCGCCAGCAGCTTCCCGGGACTTAACTATGGCTACACCTTC.